This T cell receptor beta chain was recorded in a study of shared clonotypes between healthy human individuals. Study-wide findings and caveats: Generation probabilities were higher for clonotypes shared across all four sorted-subset donors than for unshared ones. A handful of donors showed sharing of approximately 5% of naive CD4 clonotypes.

Naive CD8 cells lacked CD45RO, underwent positive selection for CCR7 and left out terminally differentiated effector memory CD45RA+ cells. All of the donors resided in Nashville, Tennessee, and each was a Caucasian adult. The CDR3 has 13 amino acids. Germline CDR1 SGHNT, CDR2 YYREEE (reference sequence). The V segment lost 4 bases and the J segment 6 bases; nucleotides outside the gene matches: 3. A remark on this clone: What it recognizes is unknown.

Genomic DNA belonging to each subset was distributed in equal measure over several immunoSEQ plates. TCRdb's table, derived via immunoSEQ multiplex PCR, lists solely in-frame clones and lacks some. The sample gives roughly 2.1 million clones, approximately 94% of which show up once; approximately 1.7% is in the top ten. The chain recombines TRBV5-4 with TRBJ2-1; 8 bases line up with TRBD2. This clonotype was sampled from a man aged 18 to 29 in good health. Some clones in this sample may be carry-over from other donors' samples. The sample taken for sequencing was naive CD8+ T cells from PBMCs. CDR3 residues: CASSSGRVNEQFF. The CDR3 nucleotides read TGTGCCAGCAGCAGCGGGAGAGTCAATGAGCAGTTCTTC.